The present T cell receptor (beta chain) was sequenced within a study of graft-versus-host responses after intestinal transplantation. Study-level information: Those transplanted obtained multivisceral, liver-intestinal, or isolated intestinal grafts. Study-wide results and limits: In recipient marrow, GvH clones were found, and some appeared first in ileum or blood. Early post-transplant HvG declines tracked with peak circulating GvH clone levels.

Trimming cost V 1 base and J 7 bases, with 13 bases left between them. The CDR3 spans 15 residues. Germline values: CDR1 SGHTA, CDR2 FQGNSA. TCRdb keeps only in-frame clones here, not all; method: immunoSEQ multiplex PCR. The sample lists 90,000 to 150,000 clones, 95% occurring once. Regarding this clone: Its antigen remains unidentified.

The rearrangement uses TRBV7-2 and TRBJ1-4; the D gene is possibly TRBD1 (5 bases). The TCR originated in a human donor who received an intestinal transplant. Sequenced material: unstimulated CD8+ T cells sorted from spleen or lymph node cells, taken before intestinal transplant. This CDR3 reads CASSLDGGDSEKLFF. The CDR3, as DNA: TGTGCCAGCAGCTTAGATGGAGGAGACAGTGAAAAACTGTTTTTT.